These 19 T cell receptor beta chains were all obtained from the same sample, sequenced in a study of blood T cell repertoires in COVID-19. Produced via immunoSEQ multiplex PCR; TCRdb's table is partial and in-frame only. This table holds about 140,000 clones, just over 85% found once. Sequencing was done on a sample of peripheral blood. The receptor source for this set is a woman aged 60-75 years with acute or convalescent COVID-19.

V and J are TRBV5-4 and TRBJ2-2; possible D gene TRBD1, 6 bases. The V gene lost 0 bases and the J gene lost 4 bases, with 10 bases spanning the gap. The CDR3 consists of 15 residues. Germline assignment: CDR1 SGHNT and CDR2 YYREEE (reference sequence). CDR3 loop: CASSLVLGGTGELFF. In DNA, the CDR3 is TGTGCCAGCAGCTTGGTGTTAGGGGGCACCGGGGAGCTGTTTTTT.

The chain combines TRBV28 with TRBJ2-3; the match to TRBD2 covers 8 bases. Per the germline V gene, CDR1 is MDHEN and CDR2 is SYDVKM. The CDR3 runs 15 residues. Germline trimming cut 6 bases from V and 1 base from J; bases unmatched to any gene: 6. In DNA, the CDR3 is TGTGCCAGCAGCACCGCGACTAGCGGCACAGATACGCAGTATTTT. Residues: CASSTATSGTDTQYF.

This rearrangement joins TRBV6-5 to TRBJ1-3; 7 nucleotides line up with TRBD1. The CDR3 has 15 amino acids. J gave up 1 base and V 7 bases, and 7 bases lay outside the gene matches. Germline values: CDR1 MNHEY, CDR2 SVGAGI. CDR3 amino acids: CASTPTGSSGNTIYF. The CDR3 DNA reads as TGTGCCAGCACCCCGACAGGGTCTTCTGGAAACACCATATATTTT.

This chain uses TRBV18 with TRBJ1-2; no firm D call. V lost 3 bases and J 8 bases, leaving 16 bases between the germline ends. This CDR3 comprises 14 residues. Germline CDR1 is KGHSH and CDR2 is LQKENI. CDR3 nucleotides: TGTGCCAGCTCACCTCCTGTACGGAGCTGGGGCTACACCTTC. Translated: CASSPPVRSWGYTF.

V is TRBV18 and J is TRBJ1-1; 9 nucleotides match TRBD1. CDR3 length: 15 amino acids. Germline CDR1 and CDR2: KGHSH and LQKENI. V dropped 3 bases and J dropped 7; count of bases not matched to a gene: 9. The CDR3 is CASSPTGGPIFEAFF. Here the CDR3 DNA reads TGTGCCAGCTCACCGACAGGGGGGCCAATTTTTGAAGCTTTCTTT. The full variable domain, rest sourced from reference TRBV18 and TRBJ1-1, is NAGVMQNPRHLVRRRGQEARLRCSPMKGHSHVYWYRQLPEEGLKFMVYLQKENIIDESGMPKERFSAEFPKEGPSILRIQQVVRGDSAAYFCASSPTGGPIFEAFFGQGTRLTVV.

The chain links TRBV7-8 to TRBJ2-5; maybe TRBD1 (7 bases). This CDR3 contains 16 residues. V was trimmed by 2 bases and J by 2 bases, leaving 15 bases between them. Germline V gene data show CDR1 as SGHVS and CDR2 as FQNEAQ. The CDR3 DNA is TGTGCCAGCAGCTTAAATAGACAGGGACTTCAAGAGACCCAGTACTTC. Its translation is CASSLNRQGLQETQYF.

The chain recombines TRBV25-1 with TRBJ2-7, with 8 bases identical to TRBD1. The ends lost 4 bases at V and 1 base at J; junction bases unmatched: 9. The CDR3 has 16 residues. Germline lookup yields CDR1 MGHDK and CDR2 SYGVNS. As DNA, the CDR3 is TGTGCCAGCAGTGCCGTGGGTTGGGACAGGTCCTACGAGCAGTACTTC. Protein: CASSAVGWDRSYEQYF.

There are many counts of this clone. The J gene is TRBJ2-7, the V gene TRBV11-3, with D possibly matching TRBD1 (6 bases). V was shortened by 5 bases and J by 3 bases, with 20 bases between the two germline ends. From germline, CDR1 is SGHNT and CDR2 YENEEA. The CDR3 extends over 16 amino acids. DNA for the CDR3: TGTGCCAGCAGCCGCGACGAACAGGGTAGGATCTACGAGCAGTACTTC. This gives the protein CASSRDEQGRIYEQYF. The full variable domain, its missing parts supplied by reference TRBV11-3 and TRBJ2-7, is EAGVVQSPRYKIIEKKQPVAFWCNPISGHNTLYWYLQNLGQGPELLIRYENEEAVDDSQLPKDRFSAERLKGVDSTLKIQPAELGDSAVYLCASSRDEQGRIYEQYFGPGTRLTVT.

This chain connects TRBV19 to TRBJ2-3; 10 bases align to TRBD2. The CDR3 contains 16 residues. Losses at the gene ends were 6 bases for V and 0 bases for J; bases not matched to a gene: 6. Germline lookup yields CDR1 LNHDA and CDR2 SQIVND (reference sequence). The CDR3 bases are TGTGCCAGTAGGAATCTAGCGGGGGTGAGCACAGATACGCAGTATTTT. Translated: CASRNLAGVSTDTQYF. The full variable domain, its missing parts supplied by reference TRBV19 and TRBJ2-3, is DGGITQSPKYLFRKEGQNVTLSCEQNLNHDAMYWYRQDPGQGLRLIYYSQIVNDFQKGDIAEGYSVSREKKESFPLTVTSAQKNPTAFYLCASRNLAGVSTDTQYFGPGTRLTVL.

This chain links TRBV6-5 with TRBJ1-2; D perhaps matches TRBD1 (6 bases). There are 15 residues in the CDR3. V lost 4 bases and J lost 4, with 16 bases in between. CDR1 MNHEY and CDR2 SVGAGI come from the germline V gene. The CDR3 DNA is TGTGCCAGCAGTTTCGTTACAGGGTTCGCCTATGGCTACACCTTC. Encoded protein: CASSFVTGFAYGYTF.

The chain carries TRBV5-6 and TRBJ1-5; 8 nucleotides match TRBD1. Germline V gene data show CDR1 as SGHDT and CDR2 as YYEEEE. Trimming cost V 0 bases and J 6 bases; bases outside gene matches: 2. The CDR3 is 14 amino acids. The CDR3 region is CASSLGTGLQPQHF. The CDR3 bases are TGTGCCAGCAGCTTGGGGACAGGGCTTCAGCCCCAGCATTTT.

This chain connects TRBV27 to TRBJ2-7; weak D call: TRBD1 (5 bases). The length of the CDR3 is 14 residues. Germline CDR1 and CDR2: MNHEY and SMNVEV (reference sequence). Deletions cut 6 bases from V and 5 bases from J, with 17 bases between. The CDR3 bases are TGTGCCAGCAGAGGCACAGCAGGGAAAAACGAGCAGTACTTC. It translates to CASRGTAGKNEQYF.

This clone was detected once. The J gene is TRBJ1-5, the V gene TRBV28, with D possibly matching TRBD1 (6 bases). The CDR3 consists of 14 residues. Between the trimmed V and J ends, which lost 4 bases and 7 bases, there was a span of 14 bases. Per germline, CDR1 MDHEN and CDR2 SYDVKM. The CDR3 sequence is CASSSPRGAQPQHF. The CDR3 DNA sequence: TGTGCCAGCAGTTCCCCCCGGGGGGCCCAGCCCCAGCATTTT. Variable domain in full (rest from reference TRBV28 and TRBJ1-5): DVKVTQSSRYLVKRTGEKVFLECVQDMDHENMFWYRQDPGLGLRLIYFSYDVKMKEKGDIPEGYSVSREKKERFSLILESASTNQTSMYLCASSSPRGAQPQHFGDGTRLSIL.

The CDR3 bases are TGTGCCAGCAGCCGACAGGGGATAAATCAGCCCCAGCATTTT. It encodes CASSRQGINQPQHF. The chain joins TRBV11-2 to TRBJ1-5, with 8 bases lining up with TRBD1. Germline V gene data show CDR1 as SGHAT and CDR2 as FQNNGV. Trimming cost V 5 bases and J 4 bases; bases outside gene matches: 4. This CDR3 has 14 residues.

The chain joins TRBV4-3 to TRBJ2-2, with 8 bases matching TRBD1. Losses at the gene ends were 0 bases for V and 2 bases for J; bases not matched to a gene: 8. CDR3 length: 18 residues. CDR1 is LGHNA, CDR2 YSLEER, per germline. The CDR3 sequence is CASSQEPDRGFNTGELFF. The CDR3 DNA reads TGCGCCAGCAGCCAAGAACCCGACAGGGGTTTCAACACCGGGGAGCTGTTTTTT.

The rearrangement uses TRBV6-2 or TRBV6-3 and TRBJ1-2; D is ambiguous. From germline, CDR1 is MNHEY and CDR2 SVGEGT. The CDR3 length is 13 residues. The V and J ends lost 4 bases and 8 bases respectively, with 14 bases between them. CDR3 nucleotides: TGTGCCAGCAGTTTTCGGGTCGAGTTGGGCTACACCTTC. It specifies CASSFRVELGYTF.

This clone was seen only once. The chain couples TRBV6-2 or TRBV6-3 to TRBJ2-5; perhaps TRBD2 as D (6 bases). Trimming left V 4 bases short and J 2 bases short, with 11 bases between. The CDR3 is 14 amino acids. Germline V gene sequence: CDR1 MNHEY, CDR2 SVGEGT. The CDR3 spells CASSSPRGQETQYF. CDR3 nucleotide sequence: TGTGCCAGCAGTTCCCCCCGGGGGCAAGAGACCCAGTACTTC.

J is TRBJ2-1 and V is TRBV18; tentatively, D is TRBD2 (6 bases). V lost 4 bases to trimming and J lost 7 bases, with 11 bases between them. The CDR3 extends over 13 amino acids. Germline-derived CDR1 and CDR2 are KGHSH and LQKENI. CDR3 coding DNA: TGTGCCAGCTCACTTTCCCGGGAGAATGAGCAGTTCTTC. Translated, it gives CASSLSRENEQFF. Full variable domain (outside the CDR3, taken from reference TRBV18 and TRBJ2-1): NAGVMQNPRHLVRRRGQEARLRCSPMKGHSHVYWYRQLPEEGLKFMVYLQKENIIDESGMPKERFSAEFPKEGPSILRIQQVVRGDSAAYFCASSLSRENEQFFGPGTRLTVL.

The V call is TRBV5-1, the J call TRBJ1-1; D ambiguous. This CDR3 contains 14 residues. Germline lookup yields CDR1 SGHRS and CDR2 YFSETQ. Deletions cut 0 bases from V and 0 bases from J, with 6 bases between. CDR3 bases: TGCGCCAGCAGCTTGGCAGACATGAACACTGAAGCTTTCTTT. Its protein product is CASSLADMNTEAFF. Variable domain in full (rest from reference TRBV5-1 and TRBJ1-1): KAGVTQTPRYLIKTRGQQVTLSCSPISGHRSVSWYQQTPGQGLQFLFEYFSETQRNKGNFPGRFSGRQFSNSRSEMNVSTLELGDSALYLCASSLADMNTEAFFGQGTRLTVV.